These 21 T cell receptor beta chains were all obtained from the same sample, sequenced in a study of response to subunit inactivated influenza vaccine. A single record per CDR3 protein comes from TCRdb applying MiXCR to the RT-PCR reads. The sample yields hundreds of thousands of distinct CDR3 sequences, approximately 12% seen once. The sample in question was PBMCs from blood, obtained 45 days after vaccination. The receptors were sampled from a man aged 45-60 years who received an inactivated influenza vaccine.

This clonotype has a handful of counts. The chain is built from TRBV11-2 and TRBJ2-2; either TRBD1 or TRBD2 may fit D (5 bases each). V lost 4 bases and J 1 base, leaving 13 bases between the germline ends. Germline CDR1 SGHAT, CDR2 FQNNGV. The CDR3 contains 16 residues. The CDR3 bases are TGTGCCAGCAGCTCCCTTGGGACGGTGAACACCGGGGAGCTGTTTTTT. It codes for CASSSLGTVNTGELFF.

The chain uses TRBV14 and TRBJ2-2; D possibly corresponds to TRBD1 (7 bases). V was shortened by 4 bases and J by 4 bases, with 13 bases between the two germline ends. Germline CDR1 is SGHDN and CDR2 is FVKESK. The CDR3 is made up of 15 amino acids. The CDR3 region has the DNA TGTGCCAGCAGCCCGGGGGACAGCTTCACCGGGGAGCTGTTTTTT. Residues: CASSPGDSFTGELFF.

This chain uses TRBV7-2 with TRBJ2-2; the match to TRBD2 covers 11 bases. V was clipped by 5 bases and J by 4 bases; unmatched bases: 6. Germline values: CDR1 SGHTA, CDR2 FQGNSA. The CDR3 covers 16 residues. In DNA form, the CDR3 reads TGTGCCAGCAGCCCTGGACTAGCGGGTAGCACCGGGGAGCTGTTTTTT. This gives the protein CASSPGLAGSTGELFF.

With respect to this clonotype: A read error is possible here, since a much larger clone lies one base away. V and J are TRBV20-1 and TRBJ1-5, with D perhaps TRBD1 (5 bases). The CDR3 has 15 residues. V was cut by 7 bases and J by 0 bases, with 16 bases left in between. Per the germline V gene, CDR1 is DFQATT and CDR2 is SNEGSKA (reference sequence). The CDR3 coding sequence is TGCAGTGTCTGGGACGGACCTTATAGCAATCAGCCCCAGCATTTT. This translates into CSVWDGPYSNQPQHF.

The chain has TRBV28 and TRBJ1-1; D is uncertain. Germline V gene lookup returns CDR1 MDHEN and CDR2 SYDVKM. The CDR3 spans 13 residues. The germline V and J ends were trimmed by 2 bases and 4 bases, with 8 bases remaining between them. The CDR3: CASSLGFPTEAFF. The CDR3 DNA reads TGTGCCAGCAGTTTAGGGTTCCCCACTGAAGCTTTCTTT.

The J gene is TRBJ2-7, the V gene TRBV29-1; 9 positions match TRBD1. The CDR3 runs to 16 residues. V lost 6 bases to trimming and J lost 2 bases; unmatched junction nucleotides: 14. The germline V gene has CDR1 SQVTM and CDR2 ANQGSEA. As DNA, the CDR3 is TGCAGCGTGCACGCCGCGCAGGACAGGGGAGCCTACGAGCAGTACTTC. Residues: CSVHAAQDRGAYEQYF.

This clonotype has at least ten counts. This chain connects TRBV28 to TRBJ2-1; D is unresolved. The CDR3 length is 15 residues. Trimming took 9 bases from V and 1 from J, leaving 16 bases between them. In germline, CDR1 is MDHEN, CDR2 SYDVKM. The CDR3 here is CASRPEVRSYNEQFF. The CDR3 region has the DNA TGTGCCAGTAGACCCGAGGTTCGGTCCTACAATGAGCAGTTCTTC.

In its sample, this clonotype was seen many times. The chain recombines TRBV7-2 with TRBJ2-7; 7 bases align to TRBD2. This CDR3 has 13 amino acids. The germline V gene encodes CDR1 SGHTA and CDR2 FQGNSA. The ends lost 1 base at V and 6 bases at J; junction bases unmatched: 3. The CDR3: CASSLVGGSEQYF. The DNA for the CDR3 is TGTGCCAGCAGCTTAGTGGGAGGGAGCGAGCAGTACTTC.

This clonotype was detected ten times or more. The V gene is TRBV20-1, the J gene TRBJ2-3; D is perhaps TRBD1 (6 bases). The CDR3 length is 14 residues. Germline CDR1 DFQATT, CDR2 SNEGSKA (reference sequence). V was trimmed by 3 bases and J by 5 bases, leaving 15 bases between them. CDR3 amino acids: CSASRNRVGDTQYF. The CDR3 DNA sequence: TGCAGTGCTAGCAGGAACAGGGTTGGAGATACGCAGTATTTT.

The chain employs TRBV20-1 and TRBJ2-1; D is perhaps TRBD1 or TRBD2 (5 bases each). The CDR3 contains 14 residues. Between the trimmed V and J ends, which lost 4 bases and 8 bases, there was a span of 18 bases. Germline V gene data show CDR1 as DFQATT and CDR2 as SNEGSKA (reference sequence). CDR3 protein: CSATKPSRGDEQFF. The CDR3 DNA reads TGCAGTGCTACAAAGCCGTCCCGAGGGGATGAGCAGTTCTTC.

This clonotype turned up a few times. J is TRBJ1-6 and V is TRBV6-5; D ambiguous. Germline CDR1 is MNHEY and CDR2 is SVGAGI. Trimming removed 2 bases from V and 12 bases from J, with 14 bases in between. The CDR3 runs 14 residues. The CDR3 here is CASSYPYSGEPLHF. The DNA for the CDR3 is TGTGCCAGCAGTTACCCCTACTCTGGGGAACCCCTCCACTTT.

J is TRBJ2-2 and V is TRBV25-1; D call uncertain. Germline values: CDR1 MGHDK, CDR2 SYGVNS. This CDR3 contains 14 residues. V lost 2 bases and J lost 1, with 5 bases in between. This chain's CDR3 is CASSEPVNTGELFF. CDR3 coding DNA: TGTGCCAGCAGTGAACCGGTGAACACCGGGGAGCTGTTTTTT.

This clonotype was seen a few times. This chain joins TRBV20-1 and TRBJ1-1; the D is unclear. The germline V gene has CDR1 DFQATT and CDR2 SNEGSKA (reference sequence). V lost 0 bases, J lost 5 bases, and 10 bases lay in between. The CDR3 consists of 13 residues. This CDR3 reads CSARDRGKTEAFF. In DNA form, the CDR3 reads TGCAGTGCTAGAGATCGGGGAAAAACTGAAGCTTTCTTT.

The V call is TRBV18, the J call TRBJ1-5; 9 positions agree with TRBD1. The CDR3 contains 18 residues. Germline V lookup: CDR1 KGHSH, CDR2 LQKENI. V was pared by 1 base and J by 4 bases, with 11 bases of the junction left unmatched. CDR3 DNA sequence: TGTGCCAGCTCACCACGGGGACAGGGCCAGATGGGTAATCAGCCCCAGCATTTT. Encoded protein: CASSPRGQGQMGNQPQHF.

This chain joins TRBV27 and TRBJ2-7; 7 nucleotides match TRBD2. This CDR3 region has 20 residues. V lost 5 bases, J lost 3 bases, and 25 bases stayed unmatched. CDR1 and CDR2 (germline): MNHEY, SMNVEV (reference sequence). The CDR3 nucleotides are TGTGCCAGCAGTCACCCCCGACTAGCCACGACTGGGGGACCCATCTACGAGCAGTACTTC. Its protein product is CASSHPRLATTGGPIYEQYF.

Here the CDR3 reads CASSSTGLSSEQYF. In DNA form, the CDR3 reads TGCGCCAGCAGCTCTACAGGGCTTAGTTCGGAGCAGTACTTC. This rearrangement joins TRBV5-1 to TRBJ2-7, with D possibly being TRBD1 (6 bases). This CDR3 has 14 residues. V shed 3 bases and J shed 7 bases, with 17 bases lying between them. Germline V gives CDR1 SGHRS, CDR2 YFSETQ.

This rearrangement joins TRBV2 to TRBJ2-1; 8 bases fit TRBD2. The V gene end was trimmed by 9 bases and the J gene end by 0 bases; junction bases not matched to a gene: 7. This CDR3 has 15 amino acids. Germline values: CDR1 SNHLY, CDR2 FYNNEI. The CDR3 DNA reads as TGTGCCAGAAATAGCGGGACCTCCTCCTACAATGAGCAGTTCTTC. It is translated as CARNSGTSSYNEQFF.

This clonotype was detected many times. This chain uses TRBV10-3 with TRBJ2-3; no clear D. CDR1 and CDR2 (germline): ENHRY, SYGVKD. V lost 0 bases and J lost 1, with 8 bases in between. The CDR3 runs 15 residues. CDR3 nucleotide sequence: TGTGCCATCAGTGAGTCGACACTGGGCACAGATACGCAGTATTTT. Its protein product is CAISESTLGTDTQYF.

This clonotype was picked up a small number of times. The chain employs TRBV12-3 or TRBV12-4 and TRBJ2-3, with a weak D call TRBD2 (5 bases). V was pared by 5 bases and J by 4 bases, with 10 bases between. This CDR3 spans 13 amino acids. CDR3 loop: CASSVRGADTQYF. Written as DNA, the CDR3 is TGTGCCAGCAGTGTACGGGGTGCAGATACGCAGTATTTT.

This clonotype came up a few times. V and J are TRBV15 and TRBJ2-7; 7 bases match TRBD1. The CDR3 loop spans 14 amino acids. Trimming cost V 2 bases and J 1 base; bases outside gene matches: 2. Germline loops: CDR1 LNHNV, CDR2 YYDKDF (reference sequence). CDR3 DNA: TGTGCCACCAGCAGACAGGGGGAGTCCTACGAGCAGTACTTC. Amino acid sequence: CATSRQGESYEQYF.

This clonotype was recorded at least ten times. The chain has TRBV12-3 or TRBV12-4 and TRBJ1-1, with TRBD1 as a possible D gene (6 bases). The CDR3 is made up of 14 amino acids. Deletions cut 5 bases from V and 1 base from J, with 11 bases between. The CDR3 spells CASSKTGSNTEAFF. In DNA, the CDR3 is TGTGCCAGCAGTAAGACAGGTTCGAACACTGAAGCTTTCTTT.